The rows below give T cell receptor beta chains drawn from one sample of a study of blood T cell repertoires in COVID-19. Sequenced by immunoSEQ multiplex PCR; TCRdb stores in-frame clones only, minus some. The sample consists of 250,000 or so clones, around nine tenths of them appearing once. Sequences were obtained from peripheral blood. Receptors originate from a middle-aged man with active or convalescent COVID-19. CDR3s leave out the opening cysteine and the closing phenylalanine or tryptophan. D genes are given only for firm matches. Some rows have no size entry. The others give once, few or many, or a class for an expanded clone.

v_gene	abundance	d_gene	j_gene	CDR3aa
TRBV6-5	.	.	TRBJ1-4	ASRPQGWNEKLF
TRBV9	.	.	TRBJ2-3	ASSAGGAIGTDTQY
TRBV7-8	once	.	TRBJ2-5	ASSRSGTYQETQY
TRBV6-1	.	TRBD2	TRBJ2-4	ASSELEAGGAKNIQY
TRBV27	.	TRBD1	TRBJ2-7	ASSLYGTVSSYEQY
TRBV7-3	few	.	TRBJ1-6	ASSPRGRGNSPLH
TRBV10-2	.	.	TRBJ2-1	ASSDLLGRVEQF
TRBV11-3	.	TRBD2	TRBJ2-5	ASSSPGTSGGIETQY
TRBV7-2	.	.	TRBJ2-7	ASSAGRTQY
TRBV4-1	.	.	TRBJ2-5	ASSQDWSSAQETQY
TRBV7-8	few	TRBD1	TRBJ1-4	ASSLGTVEKLF
TRBV19	.	TRBD2	TRBJ2-1	ASSSTAGGYNEQF
TRBV3-1/TRBV3-2	few	TRBD1	TRBJ1-2	ASSTRTGHGYT
TRBV7-9	.	.	TRBJ1-1	ASSLDDGKSGAF
TRBV6-5	.	TRBD1	TRBJ2-7	AIRGTGGREQY
TRBV7-3	once	TRBD1	TRBJ1-1	ASSSLPGQLNTEAF
TRBV9	.	.	TRBJ2-5	ASSVEGVGETQY
TRBV4-1	.	TRBD1	TRBJ1-2	ASSRTEGQGDYGYT
TRBV29-1	.	.	TRBJ2-5	SVEGGGDIEVGTQY
TRBV30	.	.	TRBJ1-2	AWITGERYYGYT
TRBV7-3	.	.	TRBJ2-5	ASSLSRFETQY
TRBV28	.	.	TRBJ1-2	ASSPLGQWGGYT
TRBV27	.	.	TRBJ2-3	ASSLLGGSIQY
TRBV6-5	.	.	TRBJ1-2	ASSYSGGSYYGYT